This record covers a single TCR beta chain. V shed 3 bases and J shed 2 bases, with 13 bases lying between them. The CDR3 is 14 residues long. CDR1 DFQATT and CDR2 SNEGSKA come from the germline V gene (reference sequence). This sample stems from a study of CD8 T cells in Susac syndrome. The RNA input was about 0.5 to 1 ug, and it was reverse transcribed with random hexamers. TCRdb independently ran MiXCR on the immunoSEQ multiplex PCR reads; one entry per CDR3 protein. The table lists under 250,000 distinct CDR3 sequences, roughly 93% of them singletons, with over 0.15% in the top ten. The sequence was collected from a human donor with Susac syndrome. The chain uses TRBV20-1 and TRBJ1-2, with D tentatively TRBD1 (5 bases). The sample was CD4+ T cells from PBMCs. CDR3 in DNA: TGCAGTGCTAGGCCCGGGGCAGAAAACTATGGCTACACCTTC. It codes for CSARPGAENYGYTF.